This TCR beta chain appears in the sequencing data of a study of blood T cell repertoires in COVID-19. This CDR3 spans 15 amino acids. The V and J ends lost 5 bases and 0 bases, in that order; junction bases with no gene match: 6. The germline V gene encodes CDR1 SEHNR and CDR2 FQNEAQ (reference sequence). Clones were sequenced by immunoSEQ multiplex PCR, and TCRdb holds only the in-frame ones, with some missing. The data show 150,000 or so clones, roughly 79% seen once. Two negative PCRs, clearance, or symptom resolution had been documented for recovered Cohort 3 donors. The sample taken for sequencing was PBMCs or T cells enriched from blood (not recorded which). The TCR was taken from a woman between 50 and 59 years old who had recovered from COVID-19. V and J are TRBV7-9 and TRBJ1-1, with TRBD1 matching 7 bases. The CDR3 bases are TGTGCCAGCAGCCCGACAGGGCTAATGAACACTGAAGCTTTCTTT. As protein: CASSPTGLMNTEAFF. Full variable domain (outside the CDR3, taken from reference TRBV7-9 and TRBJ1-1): DTGVSQNPRHKITKRGQNVTFRCDPISEHNRLYWYRQTLGQGPEFLTYFQNEAQLEKSRLLSDRFSAERPKGSFSTLEIQRTEQGDSAMYLCASSPTGLMNTEAFFGQGTRLTVV.